This T cell receptor beta chain was found in a study of OX40 agonist ivuxolimab in advanced cancers. Study details: Patients were infused with ivuxolimab every 2 weeks at 0.01 to 10 mg/kg. A partial response was reached by three patients: one with hepatocellular carcinoma and two with cutaneous melanoma. Findings and caveats of the study: In the expanded peripheral T cells, antigen specificity was never determined.

Blood got drawn at baseline, again on cycle 4 day 1, and then on cycle 7 day 1. Method: immunoSEQ multiplex PCR; TCRdb's copy keeps in-frame clones and lacks some. This table holds roughly 56,000 clones, about 86% found once. Comment on this clone: Its antigen remains unknown.

This CDR3 contains 15 residues. The J segment lost 3 bases and the V segment lost 4 bases, leaving 7 bases of the junction unmatched. From germline, CDR1 is SGHRS and CDR2 YFSETQ. Sequencing used CD4+ or CD8+ T cells sorted from blood, obtained in a trial of the OX40 agonist ivuxolimab. This chain uses TRBV5-1 with TRBJ2-1; 7 bases map to TRBD2. This TCR came from an adult with an advanced solid tumor such as melanoma, head and neck, liver or kidney cancer. The CDR3 coding sequence is TGCGCCAGCAGCGCTACTAGCGATCACTACAATGAGCAGTTCTTC. This translates into CASSATSDHYNEQFF.